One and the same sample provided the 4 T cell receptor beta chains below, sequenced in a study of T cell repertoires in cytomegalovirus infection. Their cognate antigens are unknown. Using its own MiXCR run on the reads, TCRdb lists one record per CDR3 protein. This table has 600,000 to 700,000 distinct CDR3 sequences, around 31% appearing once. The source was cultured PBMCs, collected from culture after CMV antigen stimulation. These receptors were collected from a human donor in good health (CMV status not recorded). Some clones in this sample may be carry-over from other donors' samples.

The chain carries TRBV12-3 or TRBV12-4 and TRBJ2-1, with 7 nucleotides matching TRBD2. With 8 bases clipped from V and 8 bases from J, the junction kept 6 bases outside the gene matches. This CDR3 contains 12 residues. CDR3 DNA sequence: TGTGCCAGCCGGGGGGATGGGGATGAGCAGTTCTTC. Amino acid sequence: CASRGDGDEQFF.

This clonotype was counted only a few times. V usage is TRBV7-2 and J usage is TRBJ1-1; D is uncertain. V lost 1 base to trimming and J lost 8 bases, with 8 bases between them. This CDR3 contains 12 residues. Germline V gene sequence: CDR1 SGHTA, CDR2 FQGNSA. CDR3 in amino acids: CASSLVVTEAFF. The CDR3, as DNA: TGTGCCAGCAGCTTAGTAGTGACCGAAGCTTTCTTT.

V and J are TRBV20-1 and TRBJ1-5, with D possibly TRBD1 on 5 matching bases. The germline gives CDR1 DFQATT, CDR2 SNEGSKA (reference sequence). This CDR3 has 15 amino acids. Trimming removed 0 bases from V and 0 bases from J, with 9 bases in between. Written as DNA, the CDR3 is TGCAGTGCTAGAGATCGGGACGGTAGCAATCAGCCCCAGCATTTT. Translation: CSARDRDGSNQPQHF.

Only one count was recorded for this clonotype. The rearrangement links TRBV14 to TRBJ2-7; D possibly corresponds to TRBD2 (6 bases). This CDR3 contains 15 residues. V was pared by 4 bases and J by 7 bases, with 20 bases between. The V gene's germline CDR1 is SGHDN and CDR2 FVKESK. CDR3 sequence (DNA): TGTGCCAGCAGCCCCCTCGGATGGAGGGGTCAAGAGCAGTACTTC. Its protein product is CASSPLGWRGQEQYF.